The next 23 T cell receptor beta chains were all read from a single sample in a study of neurological immune-mediated disorders. Using its own MiXCR run on the 5' RACE reads, TCRdb lists one record per CDR3 protein. The repertoire consists of fewer than 30,000 distinct CDR3 sequences, with about 21% occurring once and the leading ten covering around 15%. Sequencing was done on a sample of PBMCs. These receptor sequences come from a woman in her sixties in good health.

This clonotype came up many times. The V and J genes are TRBV28 and TRBJ2-1; 13 bases map to TRBD2. CDR1 MDHEN and CDR2 SYDVKM come from the germline V gene. This CDR3 has 17 amino acids. The V and J ends lost 6 bases and 5 bases, in that order; junction bases with no gene match: 10. The CDR3: CASSPRWGLAGNNEQFF. Written as DNA, the CDR3 is TGTGCCAGCAGCCCACGTTGGGGACTAGCGGGAAACAATGAGCAGTTCTTC.

This clonotype was found many times. The chain has TRBV4-3 and TRBJ2-3; TRBD1 is a possible D gene (6 bases). CDR1 is LGHNA and CDR2 is YSLEER in the germline V gene. The CDR3 spans 13 residues. V lost 0 bases to trimming and J lost 8 bases, with 9 bases between them. CDR3 DNA: TGCGCCAGCAGCCAAGAAGAGGGGGTTACGCAGTATTTT. It specifies CASSQEEGVTQYF.

There are many counts of this clonotype. V and J are TRBV28 and TRBJ2-3; D unresolved. The V and J ends lost 6 bases and 11 bases respectively, with 12 bases between them. Germline V gene data show CDR1 as MDHEN and CDR2 as SYDVKM. This CDR3 comprises 11 residues. The CDR3 DNA sequence: TGTGCCAGCAGGTTTCAGCTTGGGCAGTATTTT. It specifies CASRFQLGQYF.

This clonotype was seen many times. This chain uses TRBV20-1 with TRBJ1-5; D call uncertain. Looked up from germline, CDR1 is DFQATT and CDR2 is SNEGSKA (reference sequence). Trimming left V 3 bases short and J 2 bases short, with 5 bases between. The CDR3 length is 12 residues. The CDR3 spells CSARYGNQPQHF. Written as DNA, the CDR3 is TGCAGTGCTAGGTACGGCAATCAGCCCCAGCATTTT.

This clonotype has ten or more counts. The chain joins TRBV7-3 to TRBJ1-2; D possibly corresponds to TRBD1 (5 bases). Germline loops: CDR1 SGHTA, CDR2 FQGTGA. This CDR3 region has 14 residues. Trimming took 5 bases from V and 5 from J, leaving 15 bases between them. The CDR3, as DNA: TGTGCCAGCAGCCCCTACGGGGGGGAATATGGCTACACCTTC. Amino acids: CASSPYGGEYGYTF.

This sequence joins TRBV6-1 and TRBJ2-3; D gene uncertain. Trimming shortened V by 8 bases and J by 2 bases, and 8 bases separated the two germline ends. CDR3 length equals 12 residues. From germline, CDR1 is MNHNS and CDR2 SASEGT. The CDR3 region has the DNA TGTGCCAGCCTGTACGACACAGATACGCAGTATTTT. Its protein product is CASLYDTDTQYF.

This clonotype was counted many times. The J gene is TRBJ2-1, the V gene TRBV5-1; 8 nucleotides align to TRBD2. J gave up 5 bases and V 0 bases, and 10 bases lay outside the gene matches. CDR1 SGHRS and CDR2 YFSETQ come from the germline V gene. This CDR3 spans 17 amino acids. The CDR3 here is CASSLAPGRGGNNEQFF. The DNA of the CDR3 is TGCGCCAGCAGCTTGGCCCCGGGACGGGGGGGAAACAATGAGCAGTTCTTC.

This clonotype was counted ten times or more. The rearrangement links TRBV2 to TRBJ2-3; no firm D call. CDR1 is SNHLY, CDR2 FYNNEI, per germline. This CDR3 spans 13 amino acids. V lost 4 bases to trimming and J lost 0 bases, with 5 bases between them. Written as DNA, the CDR3 is TGTGCCAGCAGTGTCCTGAGCACAGATACGCAGTATTTT. Translation: CASSVLSTDTQYF.

At least ten counts were recorded for this clonotype. The chain uses TRBV20-1 and TRBJ1-4; a possible D gene is TRBD1 (5 bases). The V end was cut by 2 bases, the J end by 3 bases, with 13 bases between. The CDR3 consists of 15 residues. From germline, CDR1 is DFQATT and CDR2 SNEGSKA (reference sequence). The CDR3 region is CSARRPGTPNEKLFF. In DNA form, the CDR3 reads TGCAGTGCTAGACGCCCAGGGACCCCTAATGAAAAACTGTTTTTT.

This sequence joins TRBV19 and TRBJ1-5; D unclear. The CDR3 covers 13 residues. V gave up 6 bases and J gave up 5 bases, with 11 bases separating them. From germline, CDR1 is LNHDA and CDR2 SQIVND (reference sequence). The CDR3 reads CASSPRADQPQHF. For the CDR3, the DNA is TGTGCCAGTAGCCCTCGGGCCGATCAGCCCCAGCATTTT.

This clonotype has a count of ten or more. The chain links TRBV10-3 to TRBJ1-6; no definite D call. V was trimmed by 3 bases and J by 9 bases, leaving 6 bases between them. There are 12 residues in the CDR3. The germline CDR1 and CDR2 sequences are ENHRY and SYGVKD. The CDR3 bases are TGTGCCATCAGTGATCCAAGTTCACCCCTCCACTTT. It yields the protein CAISDPSSPLHF.

This sequence joins TRBV5-1 and TRBJ2-3; D is uncertain. This CDR3 is 12 amino acids long. CDR1 is SGHRS and CDR2 is YFSETQ in the germline V gene. Trimming took off 5 bases at V and 6 bases at J, with 10 bases between the two ends. CDR3 protein: CASSPTFDTQYF. CDR3 coding DNA: TGCGCCAGCAGTCCCACTTTTGATACGCAGTATTTT.

Ten or more counts support this clonotype. The rearrangement joins TRBV5-1 to TRBJ2-5, with a weak D call TRBD1 (6 bases). This CDR3 spans 16 amino acids. Germline V lookup: CDR1 SGHRS, CDR2 YFSETQ. V was pared by 0 bases and J by 5 bases, with 17 bases between. Here the CDR3 reads CASSLDGQGKRETQYF. Here the CDR3 DNA reads TGCGCCAGCAGCTTGGACGGGCAGGGGAAAAGGGAGACCCAGTACTTC. Full variable domain (rest looked up from reference TRBV5-1 and TRBJ2-5): KAGVTQTPRYLIKTRGQQVTLSCSPISGHRSVSWYQQTPGQGLQFLFEYFSETQRNKGNFPGRFSGRQFSNSRSEMNVSTLELGDSALYLCASSLDGQGKRETQYFGPGTRLLVL.

This clonotype was seen repeatedly, ten times or more. The genes are TRBV29-1 and TRBJ2-2; D is ambiguous. CDR3 length equals 13 residues. Trimming removed 4 bases from V and 5 bases from J, with 11 bases in between. Germline V gives CDR1 SQVTM, CDR2 ANQGSEA. The CDR3 DNA reads TGCAGCGTTGGACGCCAAGCGACCGGGGAGCTGTTTTTT. It codes for CSVGRQATGELFF.

This clonotype was seen ten or more times. This sequence joins TRBV7-6 and TRBJ2-2, with TRBD2 matching over 11 bases. With V trimmed by 4 bases and J by 0 bases, 7 bases remained unmatched. Germline V gives CDR1 SGHVS, CDR2 FNYEAQ. The CDR3 length is 18 residues. DNA for the CDR3: TGTGCCAGCAGCTCCCGGACTAGCGGGCCTTCGAACACCGGGGAGCTGTTTTTT. It encodes CASSSRTSGPSNTGELFF.

This clonotype was observed at least ten times. The V and J genes are TRBV6-2 or TRBV6-3 and TRBJ2-1; the match to TRBD1 covers 8 bases. The CDR3 is 14 residues long. Germline lookup yields CDR1 MNHEY and CDR2 SVGEGT. Unmatched junction bases numbered 8, after V lost 6 bases and J lost 7 bases. The CDR3 nucleotides are TGTGCCAGCAGGAGGGCAGGGGGCGGGAATGAGCAGTTCTTC. Translation: CASRRAGGGNEQFF.

This clonotype is classed as medium-sized. The chain links TRBV11-2 to TRBJ2-5; tentatively, D is TRBD1 or TRBD2 (5 bases each). V lost 4 bases to trimming and J lost 5 bases, with 5 bases between them. CDR1 and CDR2 from the germline V gene are SGHAT and FQNNGV. This CDR3 is built from 11 residues. The CDR3 DNA follows: TGTGCCAGCAGCTGGGGGGAGACCCAGTACTTC. This codes for CASSWGETQYF.

This chain uses TRBV4-2 with TRBJ2-5; TRBD1 aligns across 9 bases. In germline, CDR1 is LGHNA, CDR2 YNFKEQ. The CDR3 sequence is 15 residues long. After removal of 1 base from V and 3 bases from J, the junction contained 3 bases not matched to a gene. The CDR3 region is CASSQVGQGKETQYF. The CDR3 DNA reads TGTGCCAGCAGCCAAGTCGGACAGGGGAAAGAGACCCAGTACTTC.

This clonotype was recorded only once. The CDR3 DNA reads as TGTGCCAGCAGCGCCGGGACAGGGGCTAGAGCAGATACGCAGTATTTT. Its protein is CASSAGTGARADTQYF. The V gene is TRBV7-3, the J gene TRBJ2-3; 10 bases are shared with TRBD1. Trimming took 5 bases from V and 4 from J; bases not matched to a gene: 9. Per the germline V gene, CDR1 is SGHTA and CDR2 is FQGTGA. This CDR3 has 16 residues.

This clonotype was seen repeatedly, ten times or more. V gene TRBV7-2 combines with J gene TRBJ2-5; the match to TRBD2 covers 10 bases. Per germline, CDR1 SGHTA and CDR2 FQGNSA. The CDR3 spans 18 residues. Trimming cost V 3 bases and J 4 bases; bases outside gene matches: 14. The CDR3 here is CASSFPSLAGEGRETQYF. Written as DNA, the CDR3 is TGTGCCAGCAGCTTTCCCTCGCTAGCGGGAGAGGGACGAGAGACCCAGTACTTC.

The V and J genes are TRBV28 and TRBJ2-7; D perhaps matches TRBD2 (6 bases). V was clipped by 5 bases and J by 4 bases, with 12 bases between them. The germline CDR1 and CDR2 sequences are MDHEN and SYDVKM. The CDR3 has 13 residues. The DNA for the CDR3 is TGTGCCAGCAGTGCGGGGTTAGGTTACGAGCAGTACTTC. Protein: CASSAGLGYEQYF. Supplemented by reference TRBV28 and TRBJ2-7, the full variable domain reads DVKVTQSSRYLVKRTGEKVFLECVQDMDHENMFWYRQDPGLGLRLIYFSYDVKMKEKGDIPEGYSVSREKKERFSLILESASTNQTSMYLCASSAGLGYEQYFGPGTRLTVT.

This clonotype showed up just a few times. The J gene is TRBJ1-2, the V gene TRBV5-4; possibly TRBD1 for D (5 bases). The CDR3 is 14 amino acids. V was pared by 2 bases and J by 3 bases, with 11 bases between. In germline, CDR1 is SGHNT, CDR2 YYREEE (reference sequence). Here the CDR3 DNA reads TGTGCCAGCAGCTTCGGCGACAGAGACTATGGCTACACCTTC. This encodes CASSFGDRDYGYTF.

The chain joins TRBV6-5 to TRBJ2-7; 8 bases are shared with TRBD1. The CDR3 runs to 15 residues. V trimming: 2 bases; J trimming: 4 bases; junction bases outside the gene matches: 7. The germline V gene encodes CDR1 MNHEY and CDR2 SVGAGI. Here the CDR3 DNA reads TGTGCCAGCAGTTACGGAGCAGGGGGCATTTACGAGCAGTACTTC. Translated, it gives CASSYGAGGIYEQYF.